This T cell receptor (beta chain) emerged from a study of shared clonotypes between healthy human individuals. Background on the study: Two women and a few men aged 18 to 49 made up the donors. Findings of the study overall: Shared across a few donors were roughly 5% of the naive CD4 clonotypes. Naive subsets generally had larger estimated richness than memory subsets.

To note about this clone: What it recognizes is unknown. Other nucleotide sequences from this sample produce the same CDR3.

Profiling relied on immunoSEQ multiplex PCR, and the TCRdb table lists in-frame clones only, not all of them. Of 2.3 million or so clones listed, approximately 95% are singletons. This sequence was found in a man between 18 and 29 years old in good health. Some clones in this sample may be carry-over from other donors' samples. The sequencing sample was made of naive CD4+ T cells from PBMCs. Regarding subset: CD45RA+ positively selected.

For the CDR3, the DNA is TGTGCCAGCAGTTACTCGACGGCGAACACTGAAGCTTTCTTT. It codes for CASSYSTANTEAFF. The chain has TRBV6-6 and TRBJ1-1, with no clear D. CDR1 is MNHNY and CDR2 is SVGAGI in the germline V gene (reference sequence). V lost 0 bases to trimming and J lost 1 base, with 6 bases between them. CDR3 length: 14 residues.